These 6 T cell receptor beta chains came from one sample sequenced in a study of shared clonotypes between healthy human individuals. Terminally differentiated effector memory CD45RA+ cells were left out of the naive CD8 fraction, which was CD45RO-negative and positively selected for CCR7. The table came from immunoSEQ multiplex PCR; TCRdb's copy has only in-frame clones and leaves some out. Among about 2,200,000 clones, about 93% were seen once, and the ten largest hold under 2%. Sequencing was performed on naive CD8+ T cells from PBMCs. These receptors all stem from a man younger than 35 in good health. Some clones in this sample may be carry-over from other donors' samples.

V gene TRBV4-3 combines with J gene TRBJ1-4, with a tentative D call TRBD1 (5 bases). Germline V gene sequence: CDR1 LGHNA, CDR2 YSLEER. V gave up 0 bases and J gave up 6 bases, with 17 bases separating them. The CDR3 runs to 17 residues. Here the CDR3 DNA reads TGCGCCAGCAGCCAAGAAGGCGTGGGGACTGAGGATGAAAAACTGTTTTTT. This sequence encodes CASSQEGVGTEDEKLFF.

The chain carries TRBV5-1 and TRBJ1-3, with a weak D call TRBD1 (5 bases). Germline CDR1 is SGHRS and CDR2 is YFSETQ. The CDR3 has 17 residues. Trimming left V 0 bases short and J 2 bases short, with 15 bases between. CDR3 in amino acids: CASSLEADTLAGNTIYF. The DNA of the CDR3 is TGCGCCAGCAGCTTGGAAGCGGACACCCTAGCTGGAAACACCATATATTTT.

The V call is TRBV4-1, the J call TRBJ1-2; D may be TRBD1 (5 bases). The V and J ends lost 1 base and 6 bases respectively, with 12 bases between them. The CDR3 is made up of 14 amino acids. In germline, CDR1 is MGHRA, CDR2 YSYEKL. CDR3 DNA sequence: TGCGCCAGCAGCCAAGTCGGCCCAGGGCATGGCTACACCTTC. This translates into CASSQVGPGHGYTF.

This clone has only one observation. The V gene is TRBV4-3, the J gene TRBJ1-3; weak D call: TRBD1 (5 bases). Germline values: CDR1 LGHNA, CDR2 YSLEER. Trimming removed 0 bases from V and 0 bases from J, with 9 bases in between. The CDR3 loop spans 16 amino acids. CDR3 sequence reads: CASSQDGTSSGNTIYF. The CDR3 nucleotides are TGCGCCAGCAGCCAAGATGGGACTAGCTCTGGAAACACCATATATTTT.

This clone occurred a few times. The chain employs TRBV30 and TRBJ1-1; D call uncertain. Germline loops: CDR1 GTSNPN, CDR2 SVGIG (reference sequence). V lost 2 bases and J lost 0, with 7 bases in between. The CDR3 contains 13 residues. DNA of the CDR3: TGTGCCTGGAGTAGGTTGGTGAACACTGAAGCTTTCTTT. It codes for CAWSRLVNTEAFF.

CDR3 residues: CASSPGPGSYEQYF. The DNA for the CDR3 is TGTGCCAGCAGCCCGGGCCCAGGTTCCTACGAGCAGTACTTC. This chain uses TRBV5-6 with TRBJ2-7; D is undetermined. The CDR3 consists of 14 residues. Germline V gene sequence: CDR1 SGHDT, CDR2 YYEEEE. Trimming removed 4 bases at V and 1 base at J, with 12 bases between.